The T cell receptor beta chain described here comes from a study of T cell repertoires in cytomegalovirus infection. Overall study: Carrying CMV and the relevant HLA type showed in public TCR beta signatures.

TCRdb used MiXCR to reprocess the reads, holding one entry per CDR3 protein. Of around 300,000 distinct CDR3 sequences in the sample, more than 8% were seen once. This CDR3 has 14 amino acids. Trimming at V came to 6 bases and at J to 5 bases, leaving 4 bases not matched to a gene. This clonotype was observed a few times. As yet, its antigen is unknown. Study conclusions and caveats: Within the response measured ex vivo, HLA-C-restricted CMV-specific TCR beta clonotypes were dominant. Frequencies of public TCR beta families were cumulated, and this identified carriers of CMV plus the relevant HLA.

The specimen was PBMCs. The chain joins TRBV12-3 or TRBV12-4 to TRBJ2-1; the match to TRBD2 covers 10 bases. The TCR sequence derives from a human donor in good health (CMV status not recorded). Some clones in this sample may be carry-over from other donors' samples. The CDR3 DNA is TGTGCCAGCAGAGCGGGGGGGCGGGACAATGAGCAGTTCTTC. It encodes CASRAGGRDNEQFF.